This T cell receptor (beta chain) was recovered during a study of shared clonotypes between healthy human individuals. Measured with immunoSEQ multiplex PCR; TCRdb has only the in-frame clones, and not every one. The sample yields 2 million to 2.5 million clones, roughly 95% seen once. CDR3 size: 16 residues. CDR1 KGHSH and CDR2 LQKENI come from the germline V gene. V was trimmed by 6 bases and J by 4 bases, leaving 18 bases between them. This rearrangement joins TRBV18 to TRBJ2-2; tentatively, D is TRBD1 (5 bases). Sequenced material: naive CD4+ T cells sorted from blood. Subset defined: CD45RA+ positively selected. The TCR comes from a man aged 18 to 29 in good health. The DNA for the CDR3 is TGTGCCAGCTCCCATGACCAGGGTTCACGCACCGGGGAGCTGTTTTTT. It codes for CASSHDQGSRTGELFF. The full variable domain, completed using reference TRBV18 and TRBJ2-2, is NAGVMQNPRHLVRRRGQEARLRCSPMKGHSHVYWYRQLPEEGLKFMVYLQKENIIDESGMPKERFSAEFPKEGPSILRIQQVVRGDSAAYFCASSHDQGSRTGELFFGEGSRLTVL.